The T cell receptor beta chain described here comes from a study of immune evolution from preneoplasia to lung adenocarcinoma. General study points: Top clone share appeared to fall from AAH through AIS, MIA, adenocarcinoma. Clonality was highest in normal lung, lower in later-stage lesions apparently.

Sequencing was performed with immunoSEQ multiplex PCR; in TCRdb, only in-frame clones are kept and a portion is missing. Of approximately 5,000 clones listed, 70% to 90% are singletons. Concerning this clone: Its antigen remains unidentified.

This TCR came from an older person with lung adenocarcinoma. Sequencing was carried out using FFPE atypical adenomatous hyperplasia tissue from the lung. Noted subset: atypical adenomatous hyperplasia (AAH), lung preneoplasia.

The CDR3 DNA reads TGTGCCAGCAGCCCGCGGGGCCGGCGGGGCGAGCAGTACTTC. Protein product: CASSPRGRRGEQYF. V is TRBV7-6 and J is TRBJ2-7; a weak D match, TRBD2 (6 bases). The CDR3 loop spans 14 amino acids. Trimming took 5 bases from V and 6 from J, leaving 17 bases between them. Germline CDR1 and CDR2: SGHVS and FNYEAQ.